This T cell receptor (beta chain) was identified during a study of shared clonotypes between healthy human individuals. Every immunoSEQ plate was one replicate of a subset's evenly spread DNA. Repertoires were generated with immunoSEQ multiplex PCR, while TCRdb's copy carries only in-frame clones and drops some. Among approximately 180,000 clones listed, roughly 93% were seen once. Study-level points and caveats: When compared with the clonotypes that were shared by all four sorted-subset donors, the non-shared clonotypes turned out to have lower generation probabilities. Even with large depth, rarefaction showed that sorted-subset sequencing was incomplete.

About this clone: Its antigen is unknown.

With 4 bases clipped from V and 2 bases from J, the junction kept 6 bases outside the gene matches. The germline CDR1 and CDR2 sequences are SQVTM and ANQGSEA. This CDR3 region has 14 residues. The source is a woman aged 30 to 39 in good health. This rearrangement joins TRBV29-1 to TRBJ2-3; 7 bases agree with TRBD2. Sequencing input: naive CD4+ T cells sorted from blood. Subset noted: CD45RA+ positively selected. CDR3 coding DNA: TGCAGCGTTGTCACGGGAGGCCCCACAGATACGCAGTATTTT. Translation gives CSVVTGGPTDTQYF.